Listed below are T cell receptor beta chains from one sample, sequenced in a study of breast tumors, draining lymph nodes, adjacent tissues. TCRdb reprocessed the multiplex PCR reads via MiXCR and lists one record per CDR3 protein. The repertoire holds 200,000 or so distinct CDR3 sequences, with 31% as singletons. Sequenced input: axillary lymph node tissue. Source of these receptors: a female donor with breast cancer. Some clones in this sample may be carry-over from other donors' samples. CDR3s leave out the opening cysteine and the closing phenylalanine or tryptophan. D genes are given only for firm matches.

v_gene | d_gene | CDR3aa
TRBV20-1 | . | SAPLGTPPYNEQF
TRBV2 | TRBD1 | ASCSDRGGEKLF
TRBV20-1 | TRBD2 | SARDESGGEETQY
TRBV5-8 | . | ASSPPGASLQSSSYNEQF
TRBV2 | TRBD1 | ASSVLTGTGLNYGYT
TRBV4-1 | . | ASSPLGRSGNTIY
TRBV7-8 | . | ASSLAHPQVGSPLH
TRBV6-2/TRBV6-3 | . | ASSYAPYNEQF
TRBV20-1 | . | SATPLGGSGYNEQF
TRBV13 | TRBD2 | ASSSLGIAGGTNEQF
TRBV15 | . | ATSRDPGYTGELF
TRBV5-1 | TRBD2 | ASSLVSGGYTGELF
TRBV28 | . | ASRLTEPGNTIY
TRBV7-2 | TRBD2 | ASSKLGGETQY
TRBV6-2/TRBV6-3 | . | ASSPGRYNSPLH
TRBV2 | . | ASSEGGLSNQPQH
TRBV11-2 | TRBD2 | ASNLGVAGVYNEQF
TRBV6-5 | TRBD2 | ASSYGGGGGEQY
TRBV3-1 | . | ASSQADYGCT
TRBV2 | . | ASRGAFYGYT
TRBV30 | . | ACSKRETQY
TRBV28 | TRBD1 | ATNGILDRISSYEQY
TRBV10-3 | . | AIKWAGAGGKDGYT
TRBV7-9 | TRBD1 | ASSLEGAFELDTQY
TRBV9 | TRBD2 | ASSPLTGGSGDEQY
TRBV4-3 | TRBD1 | ASSQGEGTGDTEAF
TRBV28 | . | ASSLIRGNNEQF
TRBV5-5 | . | ASSFSRAWETQY
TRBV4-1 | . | ASSQDWGGPEQY
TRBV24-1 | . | ATSESGAGTQY
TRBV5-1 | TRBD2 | ASSLGAGGPDTQY
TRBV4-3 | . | ASSLQTGYSYEQY
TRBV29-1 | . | SVDTGREETQY
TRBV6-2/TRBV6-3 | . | ASSLSTLSYNEQF
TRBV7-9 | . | ASSLDAGNYEQY
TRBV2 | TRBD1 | ASSGRRDRGLRGGAF
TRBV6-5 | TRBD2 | ASSTERGGSYEQY
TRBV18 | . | ASSFKVGPPSGANVLT
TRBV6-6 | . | ASSYSGINYGYT
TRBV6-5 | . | ASSGTTDLIYGYT
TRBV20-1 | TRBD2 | SATSGTSSYNEQF
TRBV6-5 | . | AGSYSGTDSYEQY